This TCR beta chain was sequenced for a study of early T cells in non-severe SARS-CoV-2 infection. Notes on the study in general: Missing private and CD4 specificities, VDJdb matching favored anti-spike CD8 responses.

This clonotype came up many times. The antigen is not known. Each single cDNA molecule received a unique molecular identifier. TCRdb analysed the 5' RACE reads with MiXCR anew, one entry per CDR3 protein. The table shows roughly 35,000 distinct CDR3 sequences, with 5.8% occurring only once. Germline loops: CDR1 MDHEN, CDR2 SYDVKM. V shed 4 bases and J shed 4 bases, with 11 bases lying between them. The CDR3 is 14 residues long. This TCR derives from an adult who was a healthcare worker with PCR-confirmed SARS-CoV-2 infection or an uninfected control (not recorded which). Material for sequencing was whole blood. This chain connects TRBV28 to TRBJ2-1; D is perhaps TRBD1 (6 bases). The CDR3: CASSSPGDYNEQFF. CDR3 coding DNA: TGTGCCAGCAGTTCTCCAGGGGATTACAATGAGCAGTTCTTC.